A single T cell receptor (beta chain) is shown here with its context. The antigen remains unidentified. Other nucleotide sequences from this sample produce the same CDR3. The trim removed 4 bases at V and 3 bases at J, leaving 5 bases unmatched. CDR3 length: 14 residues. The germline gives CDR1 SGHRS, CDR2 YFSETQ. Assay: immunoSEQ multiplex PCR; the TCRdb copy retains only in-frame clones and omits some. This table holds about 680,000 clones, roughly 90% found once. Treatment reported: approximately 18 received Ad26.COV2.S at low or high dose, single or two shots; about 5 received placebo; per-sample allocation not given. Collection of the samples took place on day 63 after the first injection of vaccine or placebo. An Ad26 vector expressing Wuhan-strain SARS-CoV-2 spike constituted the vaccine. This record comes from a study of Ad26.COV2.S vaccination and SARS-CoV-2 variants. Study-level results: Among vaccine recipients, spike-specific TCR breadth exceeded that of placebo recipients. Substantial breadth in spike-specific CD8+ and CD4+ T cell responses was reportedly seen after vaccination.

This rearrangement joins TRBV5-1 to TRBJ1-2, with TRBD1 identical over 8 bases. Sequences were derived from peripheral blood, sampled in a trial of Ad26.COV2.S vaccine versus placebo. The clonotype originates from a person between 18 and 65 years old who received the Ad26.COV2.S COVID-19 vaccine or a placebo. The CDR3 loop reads CASSLDRADYGYTF. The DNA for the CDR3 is TGCGCCAGCAGCCTGGACAGGGCGGACTATGGCTACACCTTC.